This section outlines one T cell receptor beta chain sequence together with its context. Its antigen is not identified. The sample belongs to a study of shared clonotypes between healthy human individuals. In the study overall: The study used three CD4 naive, three CD4 memory, two CD8 naive and one CD8 memory plate per donor. Study-wide results and limits: Of the naive CD4 clonotypes, approximately 5% were shared across a few donors.

V shed 5 bases and J shed 10 bases, with 15 bases lying between them. Per germline, CDR1 SGHNT and CDR2 YENEEA. This CDR3 spans 13 amino acids. TCRdb's table, derived via immunoSEQ multiplex PCR, lists solely in-frame clones and lacks some. The profile shows about 2.1 million clones, approximately 92% of them singletons. Naive CD8 isolation took CD45RO-negative cells positively selected for CCR7 and excluded terminally differentiated effector memory CD45RA+ cells. The specimen sequenced was naive CD8+ T cells from PBMCs. The receptor was isolated from a man aged 18 to 29 in good health. Some clones in this sample may be carry-over from other donors' samples. The chain couples TRBV11-3 to TRBJ2-1, with TRBD1 as a possible D gene (6 bases). CDR3 bases: TGTGCCAGCAGCCCGCCGACAGGACGGGAGCAGTTCTTC. Residues: CASSPPTGREQFF.